Included here is one T cell receptor beta chain sequence, with context. Its antigen is not yet known. No base qualities exist here, and no much larger clone lies one base off it. Libraries were prepared through the immunoSEQ multiplex PCR assay. A mixture of 60 forward primers for TCR Vbeta segments and 13 reverse primers for TCR Jbeta segments was used in the multiplex PCR. A multiplex PCR assay on genomic DNA amplified the CDR3 region of rearranged TCR beta genes. On the Illumina HiSeq System, the amplified TCR beta libraries were sequenced as 87-base-pair reads. The study's processing was this. A later analysis counted around 72 million unique TCR beta chains across the 666 repertoires, and some 11 million of these chains were shared by at least two donors. Raw reads were error-corrected and collapsed into unique sequences with a nearest-neighbor algorithm that merged closely related sequences to remove PCR and sequencing errors. V, D and J gene segments were assigned by aligning CDR3 sequences to IMGT reference sequences. For a sequence to be retained, a match of at least six nucleotides was required to both a V gene segment and a J gene segment. Rearrangements were classified as productive when the CDR3 lacked stop codons and remained in frame with V and J, and all other rearrangements were classified as non-productive. Following IMGT convention, CDR3 was defined as the stretch from the second conserved V-encoded cysteine up to the conserved J-encoded phenylalanine. The earlier analysis of approximately 500 of the donors excluded sequences that lacked an unambiguous match to a single V gene segment. In an earlier analysis of around 590 of the donors, a V segment was called functional when productive rearrangements were above 56.7%, and segregating when the standard deviation between donors exceeded 5%. A statistical classification framework was built to diagnose cytomegalovirus status from the catalog of TCR beta chain sequences. V and J gene assignment, in a later analysis, came from comparing TCR nucleotide sequences with IMGT/GENE-DB human TR gene sequences. In a later analysis, CDR3 sequences and most-parsimonious VDJ recombination scenarios were assigned using the TCRdist pipeline. A later analysis defined each TCR beta chain by its CDR3 amino acid sequence plus V-gene family, and excluded reads lacking a unique V-gene family. To address suspected cross-contamination and a sequencing artifact, a later analysis removed approximately 590 highly shared, low-generation-probability nucleotide sequences. In a later analysis, a clonal expansion index for each public chain was calculated from normalized within-repertoire ranks of inferred template counts. A later analysis computed generation probabilities with a VDJ recombination model fitted to out-of-frame rearrangements, and checked the results against IGoR. In a later analysis, hypergeometric tests were used to score TCR-TCR, TCR-HLA and TCR-CMV co-occurrence, with a repertoire-size bias correction applied to TCR pairs. In a later analysis, false discovery rates were estimated by permuting HLA or CMV assignments 20 times. In a later analysis, co-occurring TCRs were grouped using DBSCAN, with TCRdist sequence similarity added in when clustering inside HLA-allele-positive subsets. Co-occurrence clustering excluded repertoires with fewer than 30,000 or more than 120,000 public chains, plus five with anomalous nucleotide sharing. TCRdb holds this immuneACCESS table with in-frame rearrangements only. Some clones are missing; in checked studies, unresolved V genes explain under half, and the rest has no known cause. V and J calls and clone size are given by that table; D and trimming were obtained from the DNA. The sample table holds 140,000 or so clones, of which nearly 85% were seen once. Approximately 3.6% of the sample lies in the top ten.

These data originate in a study of cytomegalovirus exposure and HLA in healthy donors (dated by TCRdb to about 2017). At the level of the whole study: An earlier analysis of roughly 570 of the donors reported 276 Gb of sequence data and 95 million to 130 million unique TCR beta sequences obtained from around 190 million T cells. Donor age, sex, ethnicity and CMV serostatus were compiled alongside the repertoire data. The study used immunosequencing to profile the T cell repertoires of around 600 subjects and linked those repertoires to cytomegalovirus serostatus. Both class I and class II loci were covered by HLA typing, at four-digit resolution. An earlier analysis of about 600 of the donors used high-throughput TCR beta sequencing to judge whether each TCR beta V gene segment behaved as functional or pseudogenic. Among the roughly 370 genotyped donors, approximately 76% belonged to the genetic ancestry cluster associated with self-reported Caucasian donors. The study was designed to test whether signatures of past pathogen exposure could be identified by cataloging public T cell receptors. The later analysis used no new phenotypic data to find candidate immune exposures, relying instead on TCR beta sequences and their occurrence across donors. All discovery cohort repertoires had been generated on a single sequencing platform. Approximately 310 gigabases of sequencing data and approximately 80 million unique TCR sequences were included in an early release covering over 600 HLA-typed donors. To study patterns of TCR occurrence, a later analysis re-analyzed previously published TCR beta repertoires from 650 to 750 donors and added high-resolution HLA genotyping. A later genetic analysis used genome-wide SNP genotypes for about 60% of the 666 donors, treating that subset as a discovery cohort. Because of strong linkage in the cohort, roughly five DR-DQ haplotypes were treated as single units for association and clustering. In addition to the first cohort of 666 subjects, a separate validation cohort of about 120 different subjects was used. High-throughput TCR immunosequencing, statistical association of individual TCRs with disease status, and machine learning were combined to predict cytomegalovirus infection status. Typing coverage varied by locus: roughly 620-640 donors for A, B, C, DRB1 and DQB1; 500 to 550 for DQA1; about 570 for DPA1; approximately 450 for DPB1. Among roughly 400 genotyped donors of the cohort, an average of approximately 220,000 unique TCR beta nucleotide sequences was sequenced per donor, of which about 19% were non-productive. Results the study describes overall, beyond this receptor: Correlated functional status among segregating V segments might reflect linkage disequilibrium, but an unknown experimental factor could not be ruled out. Several of the top co-occurrence clusters appeared to be linked to parvovirus B19, influenza, CMV and Epstein-Barr virus, according to a later analysis. Because HLA typing was missing for some donors at each locus, association tests included only the typed subset. A later analysis found that most CMV-associated TCR beta chains appeared HLA-restricted, with HLA associations seemingly driven largely by CMV exposure. Specific HLA alleles were associated with 16,951 TCR beta sequences at a false discovery rate of 0.05 in a later analysis. A cluster of highly shared sequence variants was judged likely to represent a technical artifact of the sequencing pipeline. Only TCR beta chains were sequenced in this cohort, and the absence of alpha or paired-chain data limited detectable features. Cytomegalovirus status was reported to be diagnosed by the classifier with high specificity and sensitivity in both the original and validation cohorts. An association between a missense DCLRE1C variant and V-gene and J-gene trimming of TCR beta chains was found in a later genetic analysis and replicated in an independent cohort. According to a later genetic analysis, donors in an Asian-associated ancestry cluster had fewer N-insertions in productive TCRs than the approximately 610-donor mean. Most TCR sequences were seen in very few donors, while some public TCRs were found in many individuals. According to a later analysis, TCR association rates differed among HLA loci, with DRB1 alleles showing the most associated TCRs and HLA-C alleles showing the fewest. When HLA alleles, especially DR and DQ, strongly co-occurred, TCR associations were difficult to assign to individual alleles. Compared with equally common non-associated chains, HLA-associated TCR beta chains in a later analysis were more clonally expanded and had lower generation probabilities. A further reported finding was that TCR beta sequences accurately predicted the HLA-A and HLA-B alleles for most subjects in the first cohort. The presence/absence analyses assumed that sequencing depth was roughly uniform across donors, and that assumption may not be true. Some IMGT-functional V segments, including TRBV6-2 and TRBV6-3, could not be distinguished by the 87-base-pair reads and were therefore excluded. Immune exposure information for the cohort was limited to CMV serostatus. Seventeen rarely observed V segments, including chromosome 9 orphons, were excluded from the earlier analysis of several hundred of the donors because counts were too low. Three of the identified cytomegalovirus-associated TCR beta chains were confirmed in vitro to be specific for cytomegalovirus antigens. In the study, 150 to 200 TCR beta chains were listed as associated with cytomegalovirus. The authors suggested that the approach could potentially be generalized to other disease states and immunological phenotypes. In an earlier analysis of 587 of the donors, most TCR beta V segments were observed in productive rearrangements about 90% or about 30% of the time, broadly matching IMGT annotations.

According to the germline V gene, CDR1 reads SGHRS and CDR2 reads YFSETQ. From cysteine to phenylalanine, the CDR3 is 16 amino acids long. The CDR3 DNA has 48 bases and is translated from base 1. V ends up 1 base short and J 2 bases short, with an unmatched junction base count of 6. The cohort was made up of approximately 700 healthy bone marrow donors. At the time of sampling, every cohort member was nominally healthy, though immune exposures that went unrecorded were likely present. The donor was CMV seronegative and was included in the group of over 300 seronegative cohort members. A peripheral blood sample was collected from each donor, and TCR beta sequencing was performed on peripheral blood mononuclear cells. The Qiagen DNeasy Blood Extraction Kit was used to extract genomic DNA from the blood cell samples.

The sequencing input was PBMCs. The sequence came from a male donor in good health and CMV-seronegative. The rearrangement combines TRBV5-1 with TRBJ2-5; 9 central nucleotides agree with TRBD2. The CDR3 here reads CASSLSREGRQETQYF. The bases are TGCGCCAGCAGCTTGTCGCGGGAGGGGCGGCAAGAGACCCAGTACTTC.